One sample yielded the 5 T cell receptor beta chains listed below, sequenced in a study of cytomegalovirus exposure and HLA in healthy donors. With 60 Vbeta and 13 Jbeta primers, the PCR was carried out. Data came from immunoSEQ multiplex PCR; TCRdb stores just in-frame clones and leaves some out. Of some 120,000 clones detected, 75% appear once; the ten largest clones hold roughly 3%. Sequenced sample: PBMCs. The receptors shown here come from a woman in her thirties or forties in good health and CMV-seropositive.

This clone was counted only a few times. The chain is built from TRBV30 and TRBJ2-7, with D tentatively TRBD1 (6 bases). This CDR3 comprises 15 residues. Trimming shortened V by 0 bases and J by 7 bases, and 19 bases separated the two germline ends. Per germline, CDR1 GTSNPN and CDR2 SVGIG (reference sequence). CDR3 sequence (DNA): TGTGCCTGGAGTGTGCTGGGGCAGGGGATTCGGGAGCAGTACTTC. As protein: CAWSVLGQGIREQYF.

CDR3 coding DNA: TGTGCCACCAGCAGAAGACAGGTCCCTATGAACACTGAAGCTTTCTTT. It is translated as CATSRRQVPMNTEAFF. The V gene is TRBV15, the J gene TRBJ1-1; D possibly corresponds to TRBD1 (6 bases). Trimming removed 2 bases at V and 0 bases at J, with 13 bases between. CDR3 length equals 16 residues. Germline CDR1 reads LNHNV; CDR2 reads YYDKDF (reference sequence).

The CDR3 nucleotides read TGTGCCAGCAGCTTGGCCCACTCGGGATCTGGGGCCAACGTCCTGACTTTC. As protein: CASSLAHSGSGANVLTF. The gene calls are TRBV5-8 and TRBJ2-6; possibly TRBD2 for D (5 bases). Trimming cost V 0 bases and J 1 base, with 11 bases left between them. This CDR3 has 17 residues. The germline CDR1 and CDR2 sequences are SGHTS and YDEGEE.

The chain carries TRBV6-5 and TRBJ2-7; the D is unclear. Germline-derived CDR1 and CDR2 are MNHEY and SVGAGI. V lost 3 bases and J lost 3, with 9 bases in between. This CDR3 has 13 amino acids. CDR3 coding DNA: TGTGCCAGCAGTTATGGGCAGAACTACGAGCAGTACTTC. Its protein product is CASSYGQNYEQYF.

CDR3 in amino acids: CASSLVGGTDTQYF. CDR3 in DNA: TGTGCCAGCAGCCTGGTCGGGGGCACAGATACGCAGTATTTT. V gene TRBV6-4 combines with J gene TRBJ2-3; TRBD2 might be the D (5 bases). The CDR3 has 14 residues. The V end lost 6 bases, the J end lost 1 base, and 11 bases lay between the germline ends. The germline V gene encodes CDR1 MRHNA and CDR2 SNTAGT.